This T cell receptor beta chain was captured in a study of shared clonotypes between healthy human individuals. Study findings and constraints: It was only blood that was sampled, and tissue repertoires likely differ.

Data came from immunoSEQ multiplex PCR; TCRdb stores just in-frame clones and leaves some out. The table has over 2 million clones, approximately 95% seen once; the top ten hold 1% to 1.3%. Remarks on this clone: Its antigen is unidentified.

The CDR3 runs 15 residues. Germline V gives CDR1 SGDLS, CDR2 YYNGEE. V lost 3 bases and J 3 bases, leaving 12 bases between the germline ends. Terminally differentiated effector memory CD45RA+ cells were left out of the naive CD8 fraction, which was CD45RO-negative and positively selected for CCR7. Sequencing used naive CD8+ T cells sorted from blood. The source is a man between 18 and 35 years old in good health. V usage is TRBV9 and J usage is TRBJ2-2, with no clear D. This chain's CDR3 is CASSAGSTDTGELFF. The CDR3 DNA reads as TGTGCCAGCAGCGCAGGCTCCACAGACACCGGGGAGCTGTTTTTT.